The 28 T cell receptor beta chains below were found in one sample sequenced in a study of shared clonotypes between healthy human individuals. Only in-frame clones appear in the TCRdb table, and some are missing; sequencing was by immunoSEQ multiplex PCR. The sample includes roughly 720,000 clones, around 90% of them seen just once. The source material was memory CD8+ T cells from PBMCs. The sample's subset: CD45RO+ cells pooled with CCR7-negative TemRA cells. These receptors originate from a man between 18 and 35 years old in good health. Some clones in this sample may be carry-over from other donors' samples.

The genes are TRBV9 and TRBJ2-1; D remains ambiguous. V shed 0 bases and J shed 8 bases, with 9 bases lying between them. CDR3 length equals 13 residues. From germline, CDR1 is SGDLS and CDR2 YYNGEE. The CDR3: CASSVAYRDEQFF. In DNA form, the CDR3 reads TGTGCCAGCAGCGTAGCTTATCGCGATGAGCAGTTCTTC.

The chain uses TRBV14 and TRBJ1-2; D is perhaps TRBD1 (5 bases). Germline CDR1 reads SGHDN; CDR2 reads FVKESK. V gave up 4 bases and J gave up 1 base, with 16 bases separating them. The CDR3 covers 16 residues. DNA for the CDR3: TGTGCCAGCAGCCGTACTGACGACAGACGTAACTATGGCTACACCTTC. This translates into CASSRTDDRRNYGYTF.

This clone appeared a single time. Other DNA sequences in the same sample also yield this CDR3. The V and J genes are TRBV13 and TRBJ2-5; D gene unclear. This CDR3 has 11 residues. Germline CDR1 PRHDT, CDR2 FYEKMQ (reference sequence). Trimming pared 5 bases from V and 4 bases from J, leaving 5 bases between. This CDR3 reads CASSSSETQYF. The CDR3 nucleotides read TGTGCCAGCAGCAGCTCAGAGACCCAGTACTTC. The variable domain in full, with the rest retrieved from reference TRBV13 and TRBJ2-5, is AAGVIQSPRHLIKEKRETATLKCYPIPRHDTVYWYQQGPGQDPQFLISFYEKMQSDKGSIPDRFSAQQFSDYHSELNMSSLELGDSALYFCASSSSETQYFGPGTRLLVL.

This chain links TRBV19 with TRBJ1-5; D gene unclear. V was cut by 1 base and J by 0 bases, with 10 bases left in between. Per germline, CDR1 LNHDA and CDR2 SQIVND (reference sequence). The CDR3 consists of 16 residues. CDR3 residues: CASSIVSRFSNQPQHF. In DNA, the CDR3 is TGTGCCAGTAGTATAGTGTCCAGGTTTAGCAATCAGCCCCAGCATTTT.

The chain has TRBV4-3 and TRBJ2-5; 7 bases map to TRBD2. This CDR3 is 16 amino acids long. Per the germline V gene, CDR1 is LGHNA and CDR2 is YSLEER. The V gene end was trimmed by 0 bases and the J gene end by 3 bases; junction bases not matched to a gene: 7. The CDR3 is CASSQDQEGTKETQYF. In DNA, the CDR3 is TGCGCCAGCAGCCAAGATCAGGAGGGGACTAAAGAGACCCAGTACTTC.

The CDR3 spells CASSYDRRGSYNEQFF. In DNA form, the CDR3 reads TGTGCCAGCAGTTACGACAGGAGAGGCTCCTACAATGAGCAGTTCTTC. This sequence joins TRBV6-5 and TRBJ2-1, with D tentatively TRBD1 (6 bases). The CDR3 runs to 16 residues. The germline V gene encodes CDR1 MNHEY and CDR2 SVGAGI. Trimming removed 2 bases at V and 0 bases at J, with 11 bases between.

The chain carries TRBV28 and TRBJ2-6; D not certain. V dropped 7 bases and J dropped 0 bases, with 7 bases sitting between them. Germline V lookup: CDR1 MDHEN, CDR2 SYDVKM. The CDR3 totals 14 residues. The CDR3 sequence is CASTAISGANVLTF. In DNA form, the CDR3 reads TGTGCCAGCACAGCTATCTCTGGGGCCAACGTCCTGACTTTC.

The V and J genes are TRBV19 and TRBJ2-7; D is uncertain. Looked up from germline, CDR1 is LNHDA and CDR2 is SQIVND (reference sequence). With 0 bases removed from V and 2 bases from J, the gap between germline ends came to 8 bases. This CDR3 is 14 amino acids long. This CDR3 reads CASSIDSVAYEQYF. The CDR3 region has the DNA TGTGCCAGTAGTATAGACAGCGTGGCCTACGAGCAGTACTTC.

V gene TRBV6-5 combines with J gene TRBJ2-7; maybe TRBD2 (6 bases). Trimming stripped 2 bases from V and 3 bases from J, with 11 bases between. This CDR3 spans 14 amino acids. Germline V CDR1 and CDR2: MNHEY, SVGAGI. CDR3 amino acids: CASSYRDGSYEQYF. CDR3 DNA: TGTGCCAGCAGTTACCGGGACGGGAGCTACGAGCAGTACTTC.

The chain links TRBV7-3 to TRBJ2-2, with D perhaps assigned TRBD1 or TRBD2 (5 bases each). Germline V gene sequence: CDR1 SGHTA, CDR2 FQGTGA. V gave up 5 bases and J gave up 4 bases, with 11 bases separating them. This CDR3 has 14 residues. The CDR3 DNA follows: TGTGCCAGCAGCCGGGGCGGACCCACCGGGGAGCTGTTTTTT. Encoded protein: CASSRGGPTGELFF.

Details on this clone: Relative to the germline gene, one junction end is altered; a read error may explain this. The chain uses TRBV15 and TRBJ2-7; no clear D. Germline CDR1 LNHNV, CDR2 YYDKDF (reference sequence). CDR3 size: 15 residues. CDR3 coding DNA: TGTGCCACAAGCAAGGGCAGGTGGGGATCCTACGAGCAGTACTTC. This encodes CATSKGRWGSYEQYF.

This chain connects TRBV4-1 to TRBJ2-5; no definite D call. Deletions cut 1 base from V and 0 bases from J, with 9 bases between. This CDR3 contains 15 residues. CDR1 is MGHRA, CDR2 YSYEKL, per germline. CDR3 nucleotide sequence: TGCGCCAGCAGCCAAGGGGTCGGAAACCAAGAGACCCAGTACTTC. Translation gives CASSQGVGNQETQYF.

The rearrangement links TRBV7-6 to TRBJ2-7; 8 bases map to TRBD1. V lost 7 bases and J lost 3; bases outside the gene matches: 14. CDR1 is SGHVS and CDR2 is FNYEAQ in the germline V gene. This CDR3 region has 16 residues. The CDR3 sequence is CASTLGESGTGYEQYF. The DNA for the CDR3 is TGTGCCAGCACCCTAGGGGAGTCGGGGACAGGCTACGAGCAGTACTTC. Together with reference TRBV7-6 and TRBJ2-7, the CDR3 gives the full variable domain: GAGVSQSPRYKVTKRGQDVALRCDPISGHVSLYWYRQALGQGPEFLTYFNYEAQQDKSGLPNDRFSAERPEGSISTLTIQRTEQRDSAMYRCASTLGESGTGYEQYFGPGTRLTVT.

The J gene is TRBJ1-2, the V gene TRBV12-5, with a tentative D call TRBD1 (6 bases). The V gene's germline CDR1 is LGHNT and CDR2 FRNRAP. V was clipped by 5 bases and J by 4 bases, with 20 bases between them. This CDR3 contains 16 residues. The CDR3 coding sequence is TGTGCTAGTGGTCCGAACCTCAGGGGAAAAGGCTATGGCTACACCTTC. This encodes CASGPNLRGKGYGYTF.

The chain links TRBV9 to TRBJ2-3; 7 bases fit TRBD2. The CDR3 loop spans 16 amino acids. CDR1 SGDLS and CDR2 YYNGEE come from the germline V gene. The V gene end was trimmed by 4 bases and the J gene end by 2 bases; junction bases not matched to a gene: 10. This CDR3 reads CASSPGWEGPTDTQYF. CDR3 nucleotide sequence: TGTGCCAGCAGCCCGGGGTGGGAGGGCCCCACAGATACGCAGTATTTT.

This rearrangement joins TRBV6-5 to TRBJ2-1; a weak D match, TRBD1 (5 bases). V lost 2 bases and J 7 bases, leaving 9 bases between the germline ends. The CDR3 covers 13 residues. From germline, CDR1 is MNHEY and CDR2 SVGAGI. CDR3 sequence (DNA): TGTGCCAGCAGTTACGGGGCAGTTAATGAGCAGTTCTTC. Translation gives CASSYGAVNEQFF.

V and J are TRBV27 and TRBJ2-5; tentatively, D is TRBD2 (6 bases). This CDR3 has 15 amino acids. The V end lost 3 bases, the J end lost 4 bases, and 15 bases lay between the germline ends. Germline CDR1 MNHEY, CDR2 SMNVEV (reference sequence). Here the CDR3 DNA reads TGTGCCAGCAGTTTTGGAGGGGTGGTCCGAGAGACCCAGTACTTC. Translated: CASSFGGVVRETQYF.

This chain connects TRBV4-1 to TRBJ2-2; D uncertain. The CDR3 sequence is 13 residues long. Germline assignment: CDR1 MGHRA and CDR2 YSYEKL. V was cut by 1 base and J by 7 bases, with 7 bases left in between. The CDR3: CASSQGPGGELFF. The CDR3 DNA follows: TGCGCCAGCAGCCAAGGTCCTGGCGGGGAGCTGTTTTTT.

V usage is TRBV30 and J usage is TRBJ2-2; TRBD1 aligns across 7 bases. The germline CDR1 and CDR2 sequences are GTSNPN and SVGIG (reference sequence). With V trimmed by 3 bases and J by 4 bases, 5 bases remained unmatched. The CDR3 loop spans 14 amino acids. This chain's CDR3 is CAWSEPGGTGELFF. CDR3 DNA sequence: TGTGCCTGGAGCGAACCAGGGGGCACCGGGGAGCTGTTTTTT. Full variable domain (missing parts from reference TRBV30 and TRBJ2-2): SQTIHQWPATLVQPVGSPLSLECTVEGTSNPNLYWYRQAAGRGLQLLFYSVGIGQISSEVPQNLSASRPQDRQFILSSKKLLLSDSGFYLCAWSEPGGTGELFFGEGSRLTVL.

The chain combines TRBV27 with TRBJ2-7; 8 nucleotides align to TRBD2. V shed 5 bases and J 7 bases; nucleotides not matched to a gene: 16. CDR3 size: 16 residues. Germline-derived CDR1 and CDR2 are MNHEY and SMNVEV (reference sequence). This chain's CDR3 is CASSPLLAVNLWEQYF. CDR3 DNA sequence: TGTGCCAGCAGTCCCCTACTAGCGGTAAACCTGTGGGAGCAGTACTTC.

The rearrangement joins TRBV7-9 to TRBJ2-1; D is perhaps TRBD1 or TRBD2 (5 bases each). CDR1 SEHNR and CDR2 FQNEAQ come from the germline V gene (reference sequence). The CDR3 runs 15 residues. Trimming removed 4 bases from V and 7 bases from J, with 17 bases in between. This chain's CDR3 is CASSWRGAVDNEQFF. The CDR3 DNA sequence: TGTGCCAGCAGCTGGAGAGGGGCGGTGGATAATGAGCAGTTCTTC.

This clone was picked up a small number of times. This chain links TRBV19 with TRBJ1-4; 9 bases are a match to TRBD1. Germline CDR1 and CDR2: LNHDA and SQIVND (reference sequence). This CDR3 contains 11 residues. Unmatched junction bases numbered 5, after V lost 9 bases and J lost 12 bases. DNA of the CDR3: TGTGCCAGCAAACAGGGGGCCCAACTGTTTTTT. Its translation is CASKQGAQLFF.

The chain links TRBV2 to TRBJ2-7, with 7 nucleotides matching TRBD1. This CDR3 is 13 amino acids long. V shed 5 bases and J 2 bases; nucleotides not matched to a gene: 3. Germline V CDR1 and CDR2: SNHLY, FYNNEI. Here the CDR3 DNA reads TGTGCCAGCAGTAACAGGGGCCCCTACGAGCAGTACTTC. Protein: CASSNRGPYEQYF.

This chain connects TRBV9 to TRBJ2-2; maybe TRBD1 (6 bases). The CDR3 has 14 amino acids. Germline V gene lookup returns CDR1 SGDLS and CDR2 YYNGEE. Trimming stripped 4 bases from V and 9 bases from J, with 16 bases between. DNA of the CDR3: TGTGCCAGCAGCCCAGGGGCAGGTAACCGGGAGCTGTTTTTT. Amino acids: CASSPGAGNRELFF.

The V call is TRBV2, the J call TRBJ2-6; 8 nucleotides match TRBD1. Germline assignment: CDR1 SNHLY and CDR2 FYNNEI. The ends lost 8 bases at V and 0 bases at J; junction bases unmatched: 9. The CDR3 is 17 residues long. CDR3 DNA: TGTGCCAGCCGAGTAGGGACAGGCCTCTCTGGGGCCAACGTCCTGACTTTC. It codes for CASRVGTGLSGANVLTF.

The chain links TRBV9 to TRBJ2-1, with TRBD1 matching 12 bases. With V trimmed by 3 bases and J by 7 bases, 5 bases remained unmatched. Germline V gene lookup returns CDR1 SGDLS and CDR2 YYNGEE. The CDR3 length is 15 residues. In DNA form, the CDR3 reads TGTGCCAGCAGCGCTGGGACAGGGGGCAAGAATGAGCAGTTCTTC. Protein sequence: CASSAGTGGKNEQFF.

This sequence joins TRBV5-6 and TRBJ2-7, with D maybe TRBD1 (5 bases). CDR1 and CDR2 (germline): SGHDT, YYEEEE. The CDR3 covers 13 residues. Trimming took off 3 bases at V and 3 bases at J, with 10 bases between the two ends. CDR3: CASSYGRGYEQYF. The CDR3 DNA is TGTGCCAGCAGCTACGGAAGGGGCTACGAGCAGTACTTC. Variable domain in full (rest from reference TRBV5-6 and TRBJ2-7): DAGVTQSPTHLIKTRGQQVTLRCSPKSGHDTVSWYQQALGQGPQFIFQYYEEEERQRGNFPDRFSGHQFPNYSSELNVNALLLGDSALYLCASSYGRGYEQYFGPGTRLTVT.

This sequence joins TRBV7-9 and TRBJ1-2, with D unresolved. The germline V and J ends were trimmed by 5 bases and 4 bases, with 17 bases remaining between them. The CDR3 runs to 15 residues. Germline CDR1 is SEHNR and CDR2 is FQNEAQ (reference sequence). CDR3 amino acids: CASSALSQEIYGYTF. The CDR3 region has the DNA TGTGCCAGCAGCGCCCTCTCCCAGGAAATCTATGGCTACACCTTC.